Below are 12 T cell receptor beta chains sequenced from a single sample in a study of regulatory T cells in long-lasting Graves disease. iRepertoire HTBI primers and Arm-PCR of CDR3 regions built TCR beta libraries. TCRdb reanalysed the multiplex PCR reads using MiXCR and keeps one entry per CDR3 protein. The table includes 350,000 to 500,000 distinct CDR3 sequences, 14% detected once. Time point meaning: newly diagnosed GD, antithyroid drugs for less than 3 months. The authors made the TCR library using RNA they extracted from PBMCs. These sequences were also reported in another study, on T cells in Graves' hyperthyroidism and ophthalmopathy.

This sample comprised peripheral blood mononuclear cells (PBMCs), obtained at new diagnosis, from a patient treated with antithyroid drugs. Receptors originate from a woman between 50 and 59 years old with Graves disease.

This clonotype was seen at least ten times. This sequence joins TRBV6-1 and TRBJ2-3, with D possibly TRBD1 on 6 matching bases. The germline V gene encodes CDR1 MNHNS and CDR2 SASEGT. V was clipped by 7 bases and J by 2 bases, with 16 bases between them. The CDR3 is 15 amino acids. The CDR3 sequence: CASKVQGSVTDTQYF. For the CDR3, the DNA is TGTGCCAGCAAAGTCCAGGGGTCTGTCACAGATACGCAGTATTTT.

This clonotype was found a few times. V is TRBV10-2 and J is TRBJ1-3; 8 bases are shared with TRBD1. Germline lookup yields CDR1 WSHSY and CDR2 SAAADI. The trim removed 0 bases at V and 4 bases at J, leaving 2 bases unmatched. The length of the CDR3 is 15 residues. The CDR3 DNA reads TGCGCCAGCAGTGAGTCGACAGGGGTAGGAAACACCATATATTTT. Amino acids: CASSESTGVGNTIYF.

This clonotype was found a few times. The V and J genes are TRBV5-1 and TRBJ2-1, with 10 nucleotides matching TRBD1. Germline V gene lookup returns CDR1 SGHRS and CDR2 YFSETQ. This CDR3 region has 15 residues. V lost 2 bases and J lost 12; bases outside the gene matches: 11. For the CDR3, the DNA is TGCGCCAGCAGCTTTATGGGACAGGGGATGGATGGGCAGTTCTTC. Amino acids: CASSFMGQGMDGQFF.

At least ten counts were recorded for this clonotype. The chain employs TRBV5-6 and TRBJ2-7; 15 bases line up with TRBD2. V was clipped by 4 bases and J by 6 bases; unmatched bases: 11. The CDR3 sequence is 17 residues long. The V gene's germline CDR1 is SGHDT and CDR2 YYEEEE. Written as DNA, the CDR3 is TGTGCCAGCAGCCCCGATGGACTAGCGGGAGGGCCAGGCGAGCAGTACTTC. It yields the protein CASSPDGLAGGPGEQYF. The complete variable domain, with remaining parts taken from reference TRBV5-6 and TRBJ2-7, reads DAGVTQSPTHLIKTRGQQVTLRCSPKSGHDTVSWYQQALGQGPQFIFQYYEEEERQRGNFPDRFSGHQFPNYSSELNVNALLLGDSALYLCASSPDGLAGGPGEQYFGPGTRLTVT.

Details on this clonotype: This may stem from a read error, because a much larger clone lies one nucleotide away. This chain joins TRBV20-1 and TRBJ2-5; 9 bases line up with TRBD1. The CDR3 is 17 amino acids. CDR1 DFQATT and CDR2 SNEGSKA come from the germline V gene (reference sequence). This chain's CDR3 is CSARDSYDRGSPYTQCF. For the CDR3, the DNA is TGCAGTGCTAGAGACTCTTATGACAGGGGGTCCCCATATACCCAGTGCTTC.

This clonotype was picked up a small number of times. Possible read error: a much larger clone is one base away. The CDR3 here is CASSITGSMGYTF. CDR3 nucleotides: TGTGCCAGCAGTATTACAGGATCTATGGGCTACACCTTC. The chain recombines TRBV27 with TRBJ1-2, with D perhaps matching TRBD1 (5 bases). Between the trimmed V and J ends, which lost 5 bases and 8 bases, there was a span of 15 bases. Germline V gene lookup returns CDR1 MNHEY and CDR2 SMNVEV (reference sequence). This CDR3 has 13 residues.

This clonotype was observed a few times. J is TRBJ2-5 and V is TRBV7-9, with a possible D match to TRBD1 (5 bases). This CDR3 is built from 11 residues. In germline, CDR1 is SEHNR, CDR2 FQNEAQ (reference sequence). V dropped 5 bases and J dropped 11 bases, with 12 bases sitting between them. CDR3 in amino acids: CASSKGEVQYF. CDR3 DNA: TGTGCCAGCAGCAAAGGGGAAGTGCAGTACTTC.

This clonotype was counted at least ten times. The rearrangement links TRBV5-1 to TRBJ2-3; D not certain. The CDR3 covers 16 residues. Germline V gives CDR1 SGHRS, CDR2 YFSETQ. Trimming stripped 4 bases from V and 0 bases from J, with 15 bases between. The CDR3 coding sequence is TGCGCCAGCAGCATAACAAAGCTGGGCAGCACAGATACGCAGTATTTT. It codes for CASSITKLGSTDTQYF.

This sequence joins TRBV6-1 and TRBJ1-6, with D possibly TRBD1 on 5 matching bases. The CDR3 length is 15 residues. Trimming stripped 5 bases from V and 11 bases from J, with 19 bases between. The germline V gene encodes CDR1 MNHNS and CDR2 SASEGT. CDR3 in amino acids: CASSTWTRGAPPLHF. In DNA, the CDR3 is TGTGCCAGCAGTACCTGGACCAGAGGGGCTCCACCCCTCCACTTT.

There are many counts of this clonotype. The rearrangement links TRBV27 to TRBJ2-6; D could derive from TRBD1 or TRBD2 (8 bases each). Germline lookup yields CDR1 MNHEY and CDR2 SMNVEV (reference sequence). V gave up 4 bases and J gave up 4 bases, with 29 bases separating them. CDR3 size: 21 residues. This CDR3 is CASSSYGDRLVREGGANVLTF. The CDR3 nucleotides are TGTGCCAGCAGTTCTTACGGGGACAGGCTCGTTCGGGAGGGGGGGGCCAACGTCCTGACTTTC.

This clonotype was seen more than once but under ten times. This chain's CDR3 is CASRSSWGNQPQHF. CDR3 DNA sequence: TGTGCCAGCAGGTCTTCGTGGGGCAATCAGCCCCAGCATTTT. The V gene is TRBV28, the J gene TRBJ1-5; D not certain. This CDR3 has 14 amino acids. V lost 6 bases to trimming and J lost 2 bases, with 11 bases between them. CDR1 and CDR2 (germline): MDHEN, SYDVKM.

The V call is TRBV6-1, the J call TRBJ1-2; D is perhaps TRBD1 (5 bases). Per the germline V gene, CDR1 is MNHNS and CDR2 is SASEGT. The CDR3 length is 15 residues. The V and J ends lost 6 bases and 8 bases respectively, with 22 bases between them. The CDR3 region has the DNA TGTGCCAGCAGCAGCGGGGGGTCCCTCGGGGGAGGCTACACCTTC. This codes for CASSSGGSLGGGYTF.